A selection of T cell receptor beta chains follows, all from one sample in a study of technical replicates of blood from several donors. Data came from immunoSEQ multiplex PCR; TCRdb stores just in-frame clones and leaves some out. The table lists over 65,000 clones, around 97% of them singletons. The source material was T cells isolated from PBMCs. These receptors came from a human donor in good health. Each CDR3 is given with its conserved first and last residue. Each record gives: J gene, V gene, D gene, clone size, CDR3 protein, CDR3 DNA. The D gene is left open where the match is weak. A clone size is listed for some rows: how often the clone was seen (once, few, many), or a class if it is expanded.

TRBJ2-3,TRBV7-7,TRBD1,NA,CASSLTGGFTDTQYF,TGTGCTAGCAGCTTGACAGGGGGCTTCACAGATACGCAGTATTTT
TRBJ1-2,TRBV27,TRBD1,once,CASRTGTGRSLGYGYTF,TGTGCCAGCCGGACCGGGACAGGGCGGTCTCTAGGCTATGGCTACACCTTC
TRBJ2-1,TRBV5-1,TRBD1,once,CACQPGQGRDEQFF,TGCGCCTGCCAACCGGGACAGGGACGGGATGAGCAGTTCTTC
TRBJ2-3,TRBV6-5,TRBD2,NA,CASSYSGGRVTDTQYF,TGTGCCAGCAGTTACTCGGGCGGGAGGGTCACAGATACGCAGTATTTT
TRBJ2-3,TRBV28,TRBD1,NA,CASSDPGTGPSDTQYF,TGTGCCAGCAGTGACCCCGGGACAGGGCCGTCAGATACGCAGTATTTT
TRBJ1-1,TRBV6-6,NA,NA,CASSYSRGTQAFF,TGTGCCAGCAGTTACTCGAGGGGGACACAAGCTTTCTTT
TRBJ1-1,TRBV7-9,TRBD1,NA,CASSHGQGATEAFF,TGTGCCAGCAGCCACGGACAGGGGGCAACTGAAGCTTTCTTT
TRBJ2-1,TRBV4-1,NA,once,CASAEAYNEQFF,TGCGCCAGCGCTGAGGCCTACAATGAGCAGTTCTTC
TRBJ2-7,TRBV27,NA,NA,CASSYRASEVGRNEQYF,TGTGCCAGCAGTTATCGGGCCAGTGAGGTGGGGCGCAACGAGCAGTACTTC
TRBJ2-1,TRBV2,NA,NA,CASSATRSYNEQFF,TGTGCCAGCAGTGCTACTCGCTCCTACAATGAGCAGTTCTTC
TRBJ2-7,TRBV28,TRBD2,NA,CASSSPFLAGTREQYF,TGTGCCAGCAGTTCCCCATTTCTAGCGGGAACAAGGGAGCAGTACTTC
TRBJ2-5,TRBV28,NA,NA,CASSSDSKETQYF,TGTGCCAGCAGCTCAGACAGCAAAGAGACCCAGTACTTC
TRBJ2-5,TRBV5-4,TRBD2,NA,CASSSGLAGYQETQYF,TGTGCCAGCAGCTCGGGACTAGCGGGGTACCAAGAGACCCAGTACTTC
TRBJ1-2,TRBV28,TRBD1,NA,CASSVTGGTFGYTF,TGTGCCAGCAGTGTAACAGGGGGGACGTTTGGCTACACCTTC
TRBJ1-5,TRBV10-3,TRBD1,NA,CAISEKGGDRLDWQPQHF,TGTGCCATCAGTGAGAAGGGAGGGGACAGGCTGGATTGGCAGCCCCAGCATTTT